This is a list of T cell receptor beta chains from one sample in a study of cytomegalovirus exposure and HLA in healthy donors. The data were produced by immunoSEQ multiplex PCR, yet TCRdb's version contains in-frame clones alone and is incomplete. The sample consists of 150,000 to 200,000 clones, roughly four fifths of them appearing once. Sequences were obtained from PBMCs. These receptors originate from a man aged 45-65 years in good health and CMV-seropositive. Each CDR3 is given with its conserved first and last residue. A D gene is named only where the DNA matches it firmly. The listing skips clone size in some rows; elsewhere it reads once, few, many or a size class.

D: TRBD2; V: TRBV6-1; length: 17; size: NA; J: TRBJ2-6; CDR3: CASSDFIAGAGANVLTF; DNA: TGTGCCAGCAGTGACTTTATCGCGGGGGCTGGGGCCAACGTCCTGACTTTC
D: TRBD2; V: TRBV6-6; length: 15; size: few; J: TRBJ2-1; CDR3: CASTDVSGGNNEQFF; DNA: TGTGCCAGCACCGACGTATCGGGGGGTAACAATGAGCAGTTCTTC
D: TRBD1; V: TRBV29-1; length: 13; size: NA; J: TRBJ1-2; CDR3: CSARDRVLDGYTF; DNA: TGCAGCGCTAGGGACAGGGTCTTGGATGGCTACACCTTC
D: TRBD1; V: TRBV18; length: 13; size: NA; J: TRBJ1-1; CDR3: CASRTGLNTEAFF; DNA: TGTGCCAGCCGGACAGGTTTGAACACTGAAGCTTTCTTT
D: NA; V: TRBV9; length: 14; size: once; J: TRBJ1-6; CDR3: CASSVGQGHGALHF; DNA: TGTGCCAGCAGCGTAGGTCAGGGCCATGGAGCCCTCCACTTT
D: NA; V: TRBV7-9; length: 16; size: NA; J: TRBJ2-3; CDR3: CASSFRVSENTDTQYF; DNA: TGTGCCAGCAGCTTCCGGGTCAGCGAGAACACAGATACGCAGTATTTT
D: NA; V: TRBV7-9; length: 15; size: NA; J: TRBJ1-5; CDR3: CASSSQGGGNQPQHF; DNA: TGTGCCAGCAGCTCCCAGGGAGGGGGAAATCAGCCCCAGCATTTT
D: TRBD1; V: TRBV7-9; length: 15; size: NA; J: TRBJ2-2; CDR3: CASSPGQGNTGELFF; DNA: TGTGCCAGCAGCCCTGGACAGGGGAACACCGGGGAGCTGTTTTTT
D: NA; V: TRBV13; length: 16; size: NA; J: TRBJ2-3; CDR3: CASSLEQGTSTDTQYF; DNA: TGTGCCAGCAGCTTAGAGCAGGGGACAAGCACAGATACGCAGTATTTT
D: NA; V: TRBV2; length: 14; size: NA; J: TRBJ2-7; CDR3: CASIRDMVYYEQYF; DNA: TGTGCCAGCATCAGAGACATGGTGTACTACGAGCAGTACTTC
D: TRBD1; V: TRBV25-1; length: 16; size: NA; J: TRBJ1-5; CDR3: CASSDGTGNLNQPQHF; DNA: TGTGCCAGCAGTGACGGGACAGGGAACCTTAATCAGCCCCAGCATTTT
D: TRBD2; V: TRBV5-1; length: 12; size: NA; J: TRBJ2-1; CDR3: CASRREGIEQFF; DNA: TGCGCCAGCAGGAGGGAGGGGATCGAGCAGTTCTTC
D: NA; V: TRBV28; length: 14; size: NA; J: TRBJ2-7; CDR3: CASSFPQGITEQYF; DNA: TGTGCCAGCAGTTTCCCGCAGGGTATAACCGAGCAGTACTTC
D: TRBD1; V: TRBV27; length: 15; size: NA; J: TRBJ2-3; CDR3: CASSPRTGPTDTQYF; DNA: TGTGCCAGCAGTCCCCGGACAGGGCCCACAGATACGCAGTATTTT
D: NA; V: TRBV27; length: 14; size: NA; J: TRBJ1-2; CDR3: CASSSNREFYGYTF; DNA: TGTGCCAGCAGTTCAAACAGAGAGTTCTATGGCTACACCTTC
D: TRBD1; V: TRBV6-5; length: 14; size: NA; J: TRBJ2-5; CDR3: CASRTGQGQETQYF; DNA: TGTGCCAGCAGAACAGGACAGGGCCAAGAGACCCAGTACTTC
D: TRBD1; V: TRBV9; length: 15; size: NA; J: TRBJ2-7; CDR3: CASSVEAQGAREQYF; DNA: TGTGCCAGCAGCGTAGAGGCCCAGGGGGCAAGGGAGCAGTACTTC
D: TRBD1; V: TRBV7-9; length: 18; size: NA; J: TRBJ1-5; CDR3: CASSLAGQGLYSNQPQHF; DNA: TGTGCCAGCAGCTTAGCAGGACAGGGCCTATATAGCAATCAGCCCCAGCATTTT
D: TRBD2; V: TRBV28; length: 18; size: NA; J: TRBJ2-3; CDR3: CASSLLVQAGEVTDTQYF; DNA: TGTGCCAGCAGTTTGTTGGTCCAGGCGGGAGAGGTCACAGATACGCAGTATTTT
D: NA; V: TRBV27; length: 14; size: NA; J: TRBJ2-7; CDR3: CASSLGGQSYEQYF; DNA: TGTGCCAGCAGTTTGGGGGGACAGAGCTACGAGCAGTACTTC
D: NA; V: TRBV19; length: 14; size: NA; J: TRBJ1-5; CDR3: CASRQGLYNQPQHF; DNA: TGTGCCAGTAGGCAGGGTCTATACAATCAGCCCCAGCATTTT
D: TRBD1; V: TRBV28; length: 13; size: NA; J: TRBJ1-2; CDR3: CATQGQPNYGYTF; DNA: TGTGCCACCCAGGGACAGCCTAACTATGGCTACACCTTC
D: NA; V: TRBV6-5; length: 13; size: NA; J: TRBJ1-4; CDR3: CASSFRGREKLFF; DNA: TGTGCCAGCAGTTTTAGGGGCCGCGAAAAACTGTTTTTT
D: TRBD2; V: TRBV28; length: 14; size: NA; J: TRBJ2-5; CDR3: CASRPSGSRETQYF; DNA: TGTGCCAGCAGACCTAGCGGGAGCAGGGAGACCCAGTACTTC
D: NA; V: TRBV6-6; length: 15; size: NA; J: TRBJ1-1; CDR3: CASTPTGFFGTEAFF; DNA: TGTGCCAGCACCCCTACTGGATTTTTCGGGACTGAAGCTTTCTTT
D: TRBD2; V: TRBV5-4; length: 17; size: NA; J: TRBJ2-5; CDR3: CASSPQTSGRARETQYF; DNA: TGTGCCAGCAGCCCGCAGACTAGCGGGAGGGCCCGGGAGACCCAGTACTTC
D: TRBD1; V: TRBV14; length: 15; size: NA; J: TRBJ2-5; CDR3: CASSPETGWMGEQYF; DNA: TGTGCCAGCAGCCCCGAGACAGGGTGGATGGGGGAGCAGTACTTC
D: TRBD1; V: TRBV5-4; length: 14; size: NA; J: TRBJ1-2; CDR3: CASSPDRGGYGYTF; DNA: TGTGCCAGCAGCCCTGACAGGGGGGGGTATGGCTACACCTTC
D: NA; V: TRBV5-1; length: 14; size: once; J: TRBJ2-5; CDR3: CASSLGTVQETQYF; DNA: TGCGCCAGCAGCTTGGGGACAGTTCAAGAGACCCAGTACTTC
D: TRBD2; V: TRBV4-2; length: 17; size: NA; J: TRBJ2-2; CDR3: CASSRDVRTSGLGELFF; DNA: TGTGCCAGCAGCCGAGACGTTAGGACTAGCGGTCTGGGGGAGCTGTTTTTT
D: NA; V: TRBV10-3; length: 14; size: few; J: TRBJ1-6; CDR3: CAISGSQSGSPLHF; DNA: TGTGCCATCAGTGGATCTCAGTCGGGTTCACCCCTCCACTTT
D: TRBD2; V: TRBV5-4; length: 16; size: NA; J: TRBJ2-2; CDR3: CASSLEAGGGTGELFF; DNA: TGTGCCAGCAGCTTGGAAGCGGGGGGGGGTACCGGGGAGCTGTTTTTT
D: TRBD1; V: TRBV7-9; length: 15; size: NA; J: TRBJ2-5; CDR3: CASSWRQGARETQYF; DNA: TGTGCCAGCAGCTGGAGACAGGGGGCGCGGGAGACCCAGTACTTC
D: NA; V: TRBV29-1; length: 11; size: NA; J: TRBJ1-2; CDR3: CSVVENYGYTF; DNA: TGCAGCGTCGTTGAGAACTATGGCTACACCTTC
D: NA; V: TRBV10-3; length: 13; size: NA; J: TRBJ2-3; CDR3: CAPEGGCTDTQYF; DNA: TGTGCCCCCGAAGGGGGATGCACAGATACGCAGTATTTT
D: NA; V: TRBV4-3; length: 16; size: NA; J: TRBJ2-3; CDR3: CASSQGGGAAQGTQYF; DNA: TGCGCCAGCAGCCAAGGGGGCGGGGCGGCCCAGGGAACGCAGTATTTT
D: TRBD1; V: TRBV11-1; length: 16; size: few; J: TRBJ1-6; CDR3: CASSRTGTGTNSPLHF; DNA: TGTGCCAGCAGCAGGACAGGGACAGGAACTAATTCACCCCTCCACTTT
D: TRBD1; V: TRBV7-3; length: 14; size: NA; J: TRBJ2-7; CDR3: CASSFGTGENEQYF; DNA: TGTGCCAGCAGCTTCGGGACAGGGGAGAACGAGCAGTACTTC
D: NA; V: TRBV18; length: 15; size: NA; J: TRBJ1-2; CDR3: CASSGFQVQDYGYTF; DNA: TGTGCCAGCTCAGGTTTTCAGGTACAGGATTATGGCTACACCTTC
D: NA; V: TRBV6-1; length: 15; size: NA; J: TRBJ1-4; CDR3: CASSVIRGTNEKLFF; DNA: TGTGCCAGCAGTGTTATCCGGGGAACTAATGAAAAACTGTTTTTT
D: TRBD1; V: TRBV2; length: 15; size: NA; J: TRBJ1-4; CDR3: CASSLLWDSNEKLFF; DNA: TGTGCCAGCAGTCTACTCTGGGACAGTAATGAAAAACTGTTTTTT
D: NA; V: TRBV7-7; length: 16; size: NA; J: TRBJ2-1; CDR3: CASSLLAVSSYNEQFF; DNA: TGTGCCAGCAGCTTGCTAGCCGTAAGCTCCTACAATGAGCAGTTCTTC
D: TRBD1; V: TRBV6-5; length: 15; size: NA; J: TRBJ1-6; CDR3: CASSQSRDRKGALHF; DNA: TGTGCCAGCAGTCAGTCCCGGGACAGGAAAGGAGCCCTCCACTTT
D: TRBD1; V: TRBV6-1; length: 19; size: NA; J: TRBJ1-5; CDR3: CASSEADRDRGRINQPQHF; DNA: TGTGCCAGCAGTGAAGCGGATAGGGACAGGGGCCGTATCAATCAGCCCCAGCATTTT